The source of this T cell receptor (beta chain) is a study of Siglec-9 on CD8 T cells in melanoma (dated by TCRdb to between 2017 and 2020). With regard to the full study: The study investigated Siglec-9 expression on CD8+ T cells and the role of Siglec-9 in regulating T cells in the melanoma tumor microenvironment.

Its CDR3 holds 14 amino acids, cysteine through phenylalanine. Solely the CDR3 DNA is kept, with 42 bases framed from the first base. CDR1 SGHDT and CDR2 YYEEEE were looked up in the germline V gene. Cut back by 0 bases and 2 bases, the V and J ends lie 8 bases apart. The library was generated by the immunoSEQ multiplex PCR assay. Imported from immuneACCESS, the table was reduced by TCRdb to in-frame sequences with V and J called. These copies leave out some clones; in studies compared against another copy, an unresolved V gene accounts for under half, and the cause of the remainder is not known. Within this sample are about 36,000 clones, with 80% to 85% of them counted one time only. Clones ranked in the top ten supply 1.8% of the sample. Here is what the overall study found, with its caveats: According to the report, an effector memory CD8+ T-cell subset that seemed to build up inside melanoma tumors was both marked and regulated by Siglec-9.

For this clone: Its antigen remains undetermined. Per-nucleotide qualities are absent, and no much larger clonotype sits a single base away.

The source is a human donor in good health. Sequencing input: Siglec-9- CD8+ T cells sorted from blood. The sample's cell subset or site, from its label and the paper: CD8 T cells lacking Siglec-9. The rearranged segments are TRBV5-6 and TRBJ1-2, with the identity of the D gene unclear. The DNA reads TGTGCCAGCAGCTTGGCCACTGGGAACTATGGCTACACCTTC. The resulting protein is CASSLATGNYGYTF.